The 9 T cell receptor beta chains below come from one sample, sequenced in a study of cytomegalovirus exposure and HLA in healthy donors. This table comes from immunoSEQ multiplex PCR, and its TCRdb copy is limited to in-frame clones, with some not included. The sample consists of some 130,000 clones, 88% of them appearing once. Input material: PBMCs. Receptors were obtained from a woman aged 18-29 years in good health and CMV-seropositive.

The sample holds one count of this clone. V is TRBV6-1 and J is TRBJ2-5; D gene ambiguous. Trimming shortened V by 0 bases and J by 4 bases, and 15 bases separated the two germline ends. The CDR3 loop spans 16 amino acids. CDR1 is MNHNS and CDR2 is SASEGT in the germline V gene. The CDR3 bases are TGTGCCAGCAGTGAAGCCCACGCCTCGCGCGGAGAGACCCAGTACTTC. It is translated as CASSEAHASRGETQYF.

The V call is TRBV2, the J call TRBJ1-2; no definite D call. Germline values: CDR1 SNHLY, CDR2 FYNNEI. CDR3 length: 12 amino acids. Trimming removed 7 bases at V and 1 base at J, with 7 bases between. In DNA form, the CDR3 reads TGTGCCAGCACTGCTAATAACTATGGCTACACCTTC. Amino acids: CASTANNYGYTF.

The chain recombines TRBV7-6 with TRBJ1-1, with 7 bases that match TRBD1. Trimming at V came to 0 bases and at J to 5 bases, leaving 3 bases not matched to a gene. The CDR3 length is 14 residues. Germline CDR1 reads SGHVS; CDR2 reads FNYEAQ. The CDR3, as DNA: TGTGCCAGCAGCTTAGCAGGGGGCCAGACTGAAGCTTTCTTT. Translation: CASSLAGGQTEAFF.

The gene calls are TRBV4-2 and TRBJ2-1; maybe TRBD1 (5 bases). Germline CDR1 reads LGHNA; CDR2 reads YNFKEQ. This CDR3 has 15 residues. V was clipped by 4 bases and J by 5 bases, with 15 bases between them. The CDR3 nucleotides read TGTGCCAGCAGCCCGGGCAGGGCGGTTGACAATGAGCAGTTCTTC. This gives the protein CASSPGRAVDNEQFF.

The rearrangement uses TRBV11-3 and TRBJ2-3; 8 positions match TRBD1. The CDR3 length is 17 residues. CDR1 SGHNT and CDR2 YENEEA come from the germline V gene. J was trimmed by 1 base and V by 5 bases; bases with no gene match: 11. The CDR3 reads CASSLGPRQGRTDTQYF. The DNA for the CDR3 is TGTGCCAGCAGCCTTGGCCCCCGACAGGGGCGCACAGATACGCAGTATTTT.

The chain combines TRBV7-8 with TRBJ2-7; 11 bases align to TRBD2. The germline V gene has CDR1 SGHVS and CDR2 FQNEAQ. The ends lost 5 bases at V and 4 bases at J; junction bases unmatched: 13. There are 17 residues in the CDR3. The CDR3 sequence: CASSPLGTSGRSYEQYF. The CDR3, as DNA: TGTGCCAGCAGCCCACTTGGTACTAGCGGGAGAAGTTACGAGCAGTACTTC.

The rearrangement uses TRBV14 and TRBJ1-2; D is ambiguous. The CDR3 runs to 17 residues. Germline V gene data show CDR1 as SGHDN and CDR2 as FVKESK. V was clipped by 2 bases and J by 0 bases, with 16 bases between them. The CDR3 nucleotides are TGTGCCAGCAGCCAACGCCTACACAGCCGCTCTAACTATGGCTACACCTTC. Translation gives CASSQRLHSRSNYGYTF.

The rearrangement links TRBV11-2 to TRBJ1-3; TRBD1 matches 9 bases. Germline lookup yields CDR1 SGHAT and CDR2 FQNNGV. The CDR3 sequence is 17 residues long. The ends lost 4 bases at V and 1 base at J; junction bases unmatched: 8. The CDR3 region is CASSSYRGRRSGNTIYF. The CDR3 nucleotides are TGTGCCAGCAGCTCATACAGGGGGCGAAGGTCTGGAAACACCATATATTTT.

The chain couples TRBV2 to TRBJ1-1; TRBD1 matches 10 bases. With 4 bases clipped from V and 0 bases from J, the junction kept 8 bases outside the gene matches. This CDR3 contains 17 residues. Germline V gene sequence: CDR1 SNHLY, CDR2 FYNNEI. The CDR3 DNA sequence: TGTGCCAGCAGTGTACCCGGGACAGGGGCCATGAACACTGAAGCTTTCTTT. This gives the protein CASSVPGTGAMNTEAFF.